The 2 T cell receptor beta chains in this list originate from one sample, sequenced in a study of cytomegalovirus exposure and HLA in healthy donors. PCR employed 60 Vbeta and 13 Jbeta primers. Produced via immunoSEQ multiplex PCR; TCRdb's table is partial and in-frame only. This table holds 190,000 or so clones, 75% to 90% found once. The sample was PBMCs. Receptors were obtained from a man aged 50-60 years in good health and CMV-seronegative.

V usage is TRBV9 and J usage is TRBJ1-2; TRBD1 aligns across 9 bases. Germline V gene sequence: CDR1 SGDLS, CDR2 YYNGEE. CDR3 length: 13 residues. Trimming cost V 4 bases and J 10 bases; bases outside gene matches: 8. This chain's CDR3 is CASSHRDRAAYTF. Written as DNA, the CDR3 is TGTGCCAGCAGCCACCGGGACAGGGCAGCCTACACCTTC. The complete variable domain, with remaining parts taken from reference TRBV9 and TRBJ1-2, reads DSGVTQTPKHLITATGQRVTLRCSPRSGDLSVYWYQQSLDQGLQFLIQYYNGEERAKGNILERFSAQQFPDLHSELNLSSLELGDSALYFCASSHRDRAAYTFGSGTRLTVV.

This chain uses TRBV29-1 with TRBJ2-5; D remains ambiguous. The CDR3 extends over 14 amino acids. V was shortened by 4 bases and J by 6 bases, with 18 bases between the two germline ends. Germline loops: CDR1 SQVTM, CDR2 ANQGSEA. CDR3: CSVVLAVTLKTQYF. The CDR3 DNA follows: TGCAGCGTTGTTTTGGCGGTTACTCTCAAGACCCAGTACTTC.